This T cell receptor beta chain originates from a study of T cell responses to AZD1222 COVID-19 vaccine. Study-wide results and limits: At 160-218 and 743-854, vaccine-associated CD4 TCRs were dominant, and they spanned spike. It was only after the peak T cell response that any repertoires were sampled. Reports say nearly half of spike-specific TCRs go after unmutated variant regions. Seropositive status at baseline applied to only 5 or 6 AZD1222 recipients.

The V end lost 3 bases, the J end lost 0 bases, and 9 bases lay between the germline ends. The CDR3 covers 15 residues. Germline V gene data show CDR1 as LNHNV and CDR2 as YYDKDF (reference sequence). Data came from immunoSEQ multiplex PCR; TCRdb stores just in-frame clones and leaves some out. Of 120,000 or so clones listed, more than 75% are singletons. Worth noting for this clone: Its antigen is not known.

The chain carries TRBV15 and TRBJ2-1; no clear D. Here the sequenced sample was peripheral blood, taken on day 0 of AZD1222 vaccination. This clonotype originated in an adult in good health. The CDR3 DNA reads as TGTGCCACCAGCAGGCGTAGGAGCTCCTACAATGAGCAGTTCTTC. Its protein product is CATSRRRSSYNEQFF.